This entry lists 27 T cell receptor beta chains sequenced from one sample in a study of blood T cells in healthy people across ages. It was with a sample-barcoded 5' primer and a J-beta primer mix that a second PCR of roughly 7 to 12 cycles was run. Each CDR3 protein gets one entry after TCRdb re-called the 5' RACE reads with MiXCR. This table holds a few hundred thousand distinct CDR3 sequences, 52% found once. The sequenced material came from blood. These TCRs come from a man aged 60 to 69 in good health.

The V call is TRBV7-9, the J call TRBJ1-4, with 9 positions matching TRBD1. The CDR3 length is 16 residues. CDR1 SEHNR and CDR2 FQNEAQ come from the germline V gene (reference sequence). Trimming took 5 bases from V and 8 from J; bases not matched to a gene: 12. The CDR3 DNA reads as TGTGCCAGCAGCAGCACCGCGACAGGGGGGGTCGAAAAACTGTTTTTT. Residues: CASSSTATGGVEKLFF.

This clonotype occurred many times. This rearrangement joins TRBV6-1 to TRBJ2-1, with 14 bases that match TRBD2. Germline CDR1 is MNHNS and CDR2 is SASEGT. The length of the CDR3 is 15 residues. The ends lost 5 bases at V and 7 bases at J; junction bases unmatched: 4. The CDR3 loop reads CASSSGTSGGNEQFF. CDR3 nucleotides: TGTGCCAGCAGTTCCGGGACTAGCGGGGGAAATGAGCAGTTCTTC.

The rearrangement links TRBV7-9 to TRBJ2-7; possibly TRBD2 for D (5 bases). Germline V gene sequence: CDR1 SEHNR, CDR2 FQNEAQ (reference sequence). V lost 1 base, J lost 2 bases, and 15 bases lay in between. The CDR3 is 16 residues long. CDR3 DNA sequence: TGTGCCAGCAGCTTAGAAAGCGGCCCTAGACCCTACGAGCAGTACTTC. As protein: CASSLESGPRPYEQYF.

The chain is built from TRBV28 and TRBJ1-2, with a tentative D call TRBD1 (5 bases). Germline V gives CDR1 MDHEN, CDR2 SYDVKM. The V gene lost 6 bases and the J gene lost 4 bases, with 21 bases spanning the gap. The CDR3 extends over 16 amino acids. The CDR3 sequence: CASSVAGRDVVYGYTF. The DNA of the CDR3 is TGTGCCAGCAGCGTAGCGGGGCGGGACGTCGTCTATGGCTACACCTTC.

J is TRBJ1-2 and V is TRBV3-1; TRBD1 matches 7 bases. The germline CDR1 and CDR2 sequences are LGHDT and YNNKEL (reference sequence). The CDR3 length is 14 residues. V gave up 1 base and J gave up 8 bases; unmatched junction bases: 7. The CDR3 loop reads CASSQVEGAGGYTF. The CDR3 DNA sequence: TGTGCCAGCAGCCAAGTCGAGGGGGCTGGGGGCTACACCTTC.

CDR3 amino acids: CASSGQYQETQYF. DNA of the CDR3: TGTGCCAGCAGTGGACAGTACCAAGAGACCCAGTACTTC. The chain links TRBV2 to TRBJ2-5; a possible D gene is TRBD1 (5 bases). The CDR3 spans 13 residues. Germline lookup yields CDR1 SNHLY and CDR2 FYNNEI. Trimming pared 4 bases from V and 0 bases from J, leaving 6 bases between.

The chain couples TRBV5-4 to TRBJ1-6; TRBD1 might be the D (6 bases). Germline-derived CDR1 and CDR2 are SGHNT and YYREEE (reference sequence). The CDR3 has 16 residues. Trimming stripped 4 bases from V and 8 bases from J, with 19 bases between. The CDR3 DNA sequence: TGTGCCAGCAGCCCAACAAGGGGGGTAGTCGATTCACCCCTCCACTTT. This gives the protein CASSPTRGVVDSPLHF.

DNA of the CDR3: TGTGCCAGCAGCGCAACGACAGGGGGCCCAGGGTACGAGCAGTACTTC. It specifies CASSATTGGPGYEQYF. This rearrangement joins TRBV7-9 to TRBJ2-4; the match to TRBD1 covers 10 bases. With the DNA end fitting TRBJ2-7 better, the J assignment may be wrong. The V gene's germline CDR1 is SEHNR and CDR2 FQNEAQ (reference sequence). CDR3 length: 16 amino acids.

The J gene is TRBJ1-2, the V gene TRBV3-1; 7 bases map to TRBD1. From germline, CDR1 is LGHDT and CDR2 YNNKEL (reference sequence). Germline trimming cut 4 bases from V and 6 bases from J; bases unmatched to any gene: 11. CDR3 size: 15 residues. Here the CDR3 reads CASSPRRQGENGYTF. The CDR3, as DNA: TGTGCCAGCAGCCCTCGCCGACAGGGAGAGAATGGCTACACCTTC. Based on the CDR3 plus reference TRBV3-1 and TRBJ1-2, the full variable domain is DTAVSQTPKYLVTQMGNDKSIKCEQNLGHDTMYWYKQDSKKFLKIMFSYNNKELIINETVPNRFSPKSPDKAHLNLHINSLELGDSAVYFCASSPRRQGENGYTFGSGTRLTVV.

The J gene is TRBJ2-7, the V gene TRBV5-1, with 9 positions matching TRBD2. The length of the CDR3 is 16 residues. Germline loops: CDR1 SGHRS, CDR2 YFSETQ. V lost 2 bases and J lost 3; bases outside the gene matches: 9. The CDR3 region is CASSLSLAGLGYEQYF. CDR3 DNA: TGCGCCAGCAGCTTATCCCTAGCGGGGTTAGGCTACGAGCAGTACTTC.

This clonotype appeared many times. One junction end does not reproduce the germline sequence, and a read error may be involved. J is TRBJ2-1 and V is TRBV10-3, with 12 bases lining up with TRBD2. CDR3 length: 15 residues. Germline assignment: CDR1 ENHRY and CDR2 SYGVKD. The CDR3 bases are TGTGCCTTCAGCTCGGGACTAGCGGGCTACAATGAGCAGTTCTTC. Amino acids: CAFSSGLAGYNEQFF.

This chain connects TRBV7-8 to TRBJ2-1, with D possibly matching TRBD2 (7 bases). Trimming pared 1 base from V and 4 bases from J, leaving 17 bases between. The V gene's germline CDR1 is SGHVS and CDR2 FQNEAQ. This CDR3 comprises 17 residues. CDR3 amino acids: CASSLGGGGGNYNEQFF. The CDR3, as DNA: TGTGCCAGCAGCTTAGGAGGAGGGGGGGGGAATTACAATGAGCAGTTCTTC.

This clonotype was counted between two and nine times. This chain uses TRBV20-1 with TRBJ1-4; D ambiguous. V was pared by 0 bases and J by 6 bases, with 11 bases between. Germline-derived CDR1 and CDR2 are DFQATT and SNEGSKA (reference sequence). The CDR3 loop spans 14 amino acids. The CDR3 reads CSARDSGKDEKLFF. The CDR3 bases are TGCAGTGCTAGAGATTCGGGGAAGGATGAAAAACTGTTTTTT.

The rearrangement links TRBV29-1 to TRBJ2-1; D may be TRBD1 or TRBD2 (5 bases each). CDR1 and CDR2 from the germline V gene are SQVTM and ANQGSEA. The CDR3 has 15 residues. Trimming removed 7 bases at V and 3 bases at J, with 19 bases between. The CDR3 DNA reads TGCAGCGCCCCCAGGCCCGGGGCCTACTACAATGAGCAGTTCTTC. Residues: CSAPRPGAYYNEQFF.

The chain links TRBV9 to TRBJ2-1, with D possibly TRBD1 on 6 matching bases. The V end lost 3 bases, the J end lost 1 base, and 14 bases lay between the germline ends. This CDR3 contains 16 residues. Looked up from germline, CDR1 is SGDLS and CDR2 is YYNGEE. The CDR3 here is CASSARDRPSYNEQFF. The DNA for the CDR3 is TGTGCCAGCAGCGCTCGAGACAGGCCATCCTACAATGAGCAGTTCTTC.

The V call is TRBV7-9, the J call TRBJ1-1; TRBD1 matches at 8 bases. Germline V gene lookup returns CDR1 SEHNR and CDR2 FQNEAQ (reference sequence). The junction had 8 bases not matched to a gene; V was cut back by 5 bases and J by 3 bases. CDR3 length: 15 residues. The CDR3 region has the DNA TGTGCCAGCAGCCCACCGGGACAGGCGTACACTGAAGCTTTCTTT. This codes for CASSPPGQAYTEAFF. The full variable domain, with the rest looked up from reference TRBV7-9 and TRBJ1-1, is DTGVSQNPRHKITKRGQNVTFRCDPISEHNRLYWYRQTLGQGPEFLTYFQNEAQLEKSRLLSDRFSAERPKGSFSTLEIQRTEQGDSAMYLCASSPPGQAYTEAFFGQGTRLTVV.

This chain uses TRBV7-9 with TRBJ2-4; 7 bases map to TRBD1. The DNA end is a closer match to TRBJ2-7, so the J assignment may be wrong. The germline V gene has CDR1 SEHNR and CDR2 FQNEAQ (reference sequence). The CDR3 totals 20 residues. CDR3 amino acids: CASSFLGGWDRDSNSYEQYF. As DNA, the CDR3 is TGTGCCAGCAGCTTTTTAGGGGGCTGGGACCGGGACAGCAACTCCTACGAGCAGTACTTC.

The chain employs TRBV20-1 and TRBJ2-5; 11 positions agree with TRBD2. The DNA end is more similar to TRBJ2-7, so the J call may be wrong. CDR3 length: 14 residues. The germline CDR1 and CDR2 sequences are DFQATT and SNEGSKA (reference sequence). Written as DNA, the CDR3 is TGCAGTGCTAGTGGAGGGACTAGCGGTTACGAGCAGTACTTC. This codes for CSASGGTSGYEQYF.

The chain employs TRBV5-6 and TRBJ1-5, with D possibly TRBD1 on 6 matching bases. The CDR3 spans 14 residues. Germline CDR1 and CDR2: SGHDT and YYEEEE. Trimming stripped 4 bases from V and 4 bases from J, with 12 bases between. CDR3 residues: CASSVRQGNQPQHF. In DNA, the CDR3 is TGTGCCAGCAGCGTGCGGCAGGGGAATCAGCCCCAGCATTTT. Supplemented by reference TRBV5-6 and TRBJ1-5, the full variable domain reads DAGVTQSPTHLIKTRGQQVTLRCSPKSGHDTVSWYQQALGQGPQFIFQYYEEEERQRGNFPDRFSGHQFPNYSSELNVNALLLGDSALYLCASSVRQGNQPQHFGDGTRLSIL.

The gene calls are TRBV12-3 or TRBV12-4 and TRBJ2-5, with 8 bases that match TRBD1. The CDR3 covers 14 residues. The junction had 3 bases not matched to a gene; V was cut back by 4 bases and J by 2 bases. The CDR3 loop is CASSSRGRQETQYF. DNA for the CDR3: TGTGCCAGCAGTTCCAGGGGGCGTCAAGAGACCCAGTACTTC.

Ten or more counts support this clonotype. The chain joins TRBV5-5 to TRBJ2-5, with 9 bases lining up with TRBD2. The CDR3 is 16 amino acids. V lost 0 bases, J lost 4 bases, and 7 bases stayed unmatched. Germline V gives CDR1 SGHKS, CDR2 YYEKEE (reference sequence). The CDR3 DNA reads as TGTGCCAGCAGCTTGGTTCCTAGCGGGAAGCTAGAGACCCAGTACTTC. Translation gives CASSLVPSGKLETQYF.

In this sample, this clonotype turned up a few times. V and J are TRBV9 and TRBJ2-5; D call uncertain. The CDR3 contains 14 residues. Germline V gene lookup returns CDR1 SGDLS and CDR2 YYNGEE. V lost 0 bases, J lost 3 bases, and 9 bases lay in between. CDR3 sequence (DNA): TGTGCCAGCAGCGTAGGGCCGCGAAAAGAGACCCAGTACTTC. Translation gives CASSVGPRKETQYF.

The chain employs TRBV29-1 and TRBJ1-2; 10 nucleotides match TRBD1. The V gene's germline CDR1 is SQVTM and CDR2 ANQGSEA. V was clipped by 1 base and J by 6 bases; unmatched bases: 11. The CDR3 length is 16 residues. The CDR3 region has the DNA TGCAGCGTTGAAGGTTTGGGACAGGGGAAACAAGATGGCTACACCTTC. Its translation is CSVEGLGQGKQDGYTF.

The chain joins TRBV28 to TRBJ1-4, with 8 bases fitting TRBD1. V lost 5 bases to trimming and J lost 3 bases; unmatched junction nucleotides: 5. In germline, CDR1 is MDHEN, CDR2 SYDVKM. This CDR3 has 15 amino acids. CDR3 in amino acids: CASSGQDRANEKLFF. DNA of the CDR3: TGTGCCAGCAGTGGCCAGGACAGGGCTAATGAAAAACTGTTTTTT.

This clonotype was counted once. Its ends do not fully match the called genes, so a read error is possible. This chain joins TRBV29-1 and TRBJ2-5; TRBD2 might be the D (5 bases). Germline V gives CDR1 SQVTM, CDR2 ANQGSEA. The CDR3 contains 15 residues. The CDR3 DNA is TGCAGCGTTGAATTCTTCGAGGGTTACCAAGAGGCCCAGTACTTC. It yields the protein CSVEFFEGYQEAQYF.

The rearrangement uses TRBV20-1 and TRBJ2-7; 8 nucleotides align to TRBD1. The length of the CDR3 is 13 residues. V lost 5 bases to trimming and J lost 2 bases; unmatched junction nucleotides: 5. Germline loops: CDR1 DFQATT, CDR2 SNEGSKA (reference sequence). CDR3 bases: TGCAGTGCTGCGGACAGGGAGCCCTACGAGCAGTACTTC. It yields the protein CSAADREPYEQYF.

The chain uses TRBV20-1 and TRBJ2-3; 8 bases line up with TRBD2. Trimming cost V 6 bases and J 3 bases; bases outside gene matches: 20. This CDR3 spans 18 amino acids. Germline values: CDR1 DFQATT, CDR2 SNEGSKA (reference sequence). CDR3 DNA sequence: TGCAGTGCCATGGGTGATACGGGGGGGCCTTTGTGGACAGATACGCAGTATTTT. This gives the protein CSAMGDTGGPLWTDTQYF.